This TCR beta chain was recovered during a study of CD8 T cells in ankylosing spondylitis. Study-wide results and caveats: Apparently characteristic of ankylosing spondylitis blood was a TCR beta motif (eight highly homologous variants). In reactive arthritis synovial fluid and blood, some motif variants had been reported before.

Quantitative 5'-RACE with molecular barcodes generated TCR beta libraries. MiXCR, run by TCRdb on the 5' RACE reads, gives a single entry per CDR3 protein. Here the sample spans more than 300,000 distinct CDR3 sequences, approximately 10% being singletons. This clonotype has a count of ten or more. Its specificity is not known. The CDR3 loop spans 13 amino acids. Trimming removed 3 bases from V and 4 bases from J; junction bases left unmatched: 3. Germline lookup yields CDR1 SGHRS and CDR2 YFSETQ. The chain uses TRBV5-1 and TRBJ2-5, with 7 bases matching TRBD1. This clonotype was sampled from a female donor with ankylosing spondylitis or in good health (not recorded which). The sample consisted of blood, either unsorted or a sorted T cell fraction (not recorded which). The DNA of the CDR3 is TGCGCCAGCAGCTGGGACAGAAGAGAGACCCAGTACTTC. Its translation is CASSWDRRETQYF.